This T cell receptor (beta chain) was documented in a study of blood T cells in healthy people across ages. Concerning this clonotype itself: The antigen is unknown.

Alongside a J-beta primer mix, a sample-barcoded 5' primer served in a second PCR lasting 7 to 11 cycles. A template-switch adaptor that had 12 random nucleotides put a tag on each cDNA molecule. TCRdb redid the calling of the 5' RACE reads with MiXCR, one entry per CDR3 protein. The sample carries some 710,000 distinct CDR3 sequences, about 20% recorded once. Study-wide results and caveats: Long-lived donors carried more naive CD4+ cells and greater diversity than aged donors.

Germline lookup yields CDR1 MGHDK and CDR2 SYGVNS. This CDR3 is 14 amino acids long. The V gene end was trimmed by 1 base and the J gene end by 8 bases; junction bases not matched to a gene: 5. The receptor was isolated from a man in his 70s in good health. The gene calls are TRBV25-1 and TRBJ1-1; 9 bases line up with TRBD1. The sequencing input was blood. The CDR3 DNA reads as TGTGCCAGCAGTGAATGGAGACAGGGGGTGGAAGCTTTCTTT. Translating it yields CASSEWRQGVEAFF.